Listed here are 13 T cell receptor beta chains from one sample, sequenced in a study of immune evolution from preneoplasia to lung adenocarcinoma. This table comes from immunoSEQ multiplex PCR, and its TCRdb copy is limited to in-frame clones, with some not included. The table has 9,500 to 15,000 clones, approximately 81% seen once. Sequenced: FFPE tissue from an adenomatous hyperplasia lung lesion. Described subset: atypical adenomatous hyperplasia (AAH), lung preneoplasia. Receptor source: a person aged 45-69 years with lung adenocarcinoma.

The genes are TRBV6-1 and TRBJ1-5, with D perhaps TRBD1 (5 bases). The CDR3 has 15 amino acids. V lost 2 bases, J lost 0 bases, and 8 bases lay in between. The germline CDR1 and CDR2 sequences are MNHNS and SASEGT. The CDR3 region is CASSEQGVSNQPQHF. The CDR3 DNA sequence: TGTGCCAGCAGTGAACAGGGAGTTAGCAATCAGCCCCAGCATTTT.

The chain combines TRBV6-1 with TRBJ2-4; 7 bases fit TRBD1. The CDR3 loop spans 15 amino acids. CDR1 is MNHNS, CDR2 SASEGT, per germline. The V segment lost 5 bases and the J segment 8 bases; nucleotides outside the gene matches: 12. The CDR3 DNA sequence: TGTGCCAGCAGTTCGCACGGACAGGTCATAGACATTCAGTACTTC. Translating it yields CASSSHGQVIDIQYF.

The V gene is TRBV7-2, the J gene TRBJ1-1, with D unresolved. V gave up 1 base and J gave up 13 bases, with 13 bases separating them. The CDR3 covers 12 residues. Germline CDR1 reads SGHTA; CDR2 reads FQGNSA. CDR3 nucleotides: TGTGCCAGCAGCTTAGATAGGGAAAAGGATTTCTTT. Its translation: CASSLDREKDFF.

V is TRBV2 and J is TRBJ2-2; D gene uncertain. CDR3 length: 16 residues. V was pared by 6 bases and J by 0 bases, with 14 bases between. Germline CDR1 and CDR2: SNHLY and FYNNEI. CDR3 amino acids: CASSKRMGTNTGELFF. The CDR3 nucleotides read TGTGCCAGCAGCAAACGGATGGGGACGAACACCGGGGAGCTGTTTTTT. Full variable domain (rest looked up from reference TRBV2 and TRBJ2-2): EPEVTQTPSHQVTQMGQEVILRCVPISNHLYFYWYRQILGQKVEFLVSFYNNEISEKSEIFDDQFSVERPDGSNFTLKIRSTKLEDSAMYFCASSKRMGTNTGELFFGEGSRLTVL.

This clone was detected only a few times. This chain connects TRBV11-3 to TRBJ2-2, with D hard to call. The CDR3 is 14 residues long. The V end lost 2 bases, the J end lost 3 bases, and 7 bases lay between the germline ends. The germline gives CDR1 SGHNT, CDR2 YENEEA. The CDR3 nucleotides are TGTGCCAGCAGCTTATCCGGATACACCGGGGAGCTGTTTTTT. It translates to CASSLSGYTGELFF.

This clone has a handful of counts. The chain employs TRBV6-6 and TRBJ1-2; D is perhaps TRBD1 (6 bases). Germline V gives CDR1 MNHNY, CDR2 SVGAGI (reference sequence). Trimming shortened V by 5 bases and J by 4 bases, and 17 bases separated the two germline ends. The CDR3 has 15 amino acids. CDR3: CASSGGLGGGYGYTF. The DNA of the CDR3 is TGTGCCAGCAGTGGGGGGCTCGGGGGCGGCTATGGCTACACCTTC.

This clone was picked up one time. The genes are TRBV2 and TRBJ2-3; D is ambiguous. The germline V gene has CDR1 SNHLY and CDR2 FYNNEI. CDR3 length: 13 amino acids. Trimming took 7 bases from V and 4 from J, leaving 12 bases between them. CDR3 sequence: CASTLGQADTQYF. The CDR3 DNA is TGTGCCAGCACCCTAGGGCAGGCAGATACGCAGTATTTT.

This chain uses TRBV7-9 with TRBJ1-4; D not resolved. The CDR3 extends over 12 amino acids. Germline CDR1 and CDR2: SEHNR and FQNEAQ (reference sequence). V dropped 4 bases and J dropped 6 bases, with 6 bases sitting between them. Here the CDR3 reads CASSSLYEKLFF. CDR3 in DNA: TGTGCCAGCAGCTCCCTTTATGAAAAACTGTTTTTT.

This rearrangement joins TRBV7-8 to TRBJ1-1; unclear D gene. V lost 5 bases, J lost 2 bases, and 9 bases lay in between. Germline V lookup: CDR1 SGHVS, CDR2 FQNEAQ. The CDR3 loop spans 13 amino acids. CDR3 residues: CASSPNRNTEAFF. The DNA of the CDR3 is TGTGCCAGCAGCCCGAACAGAAACACTGAAGCTTTCTTT.

The V and J genes are TRBV29-1 and TRBJ2-7; TRBD2 agrees at 8 bases. The CDR3 runs to 16 residues. J was trimmed by 6 bases and V by 4 bases; bases with no gene match: 17. The V gene's germline CDR1 is SQVTM and CDR2 ANQGSEA. The CDR3 here is CSVAVRTSLSPLEQYF. In DNA, the CDR3 is TGCAGCGTTGCGGTGCGGACTAGCCTGAGCCCCCTCGAGCAGTACTTC.

This sequence joins TRBV4-1 and TRBJ1-2, with TRBD1 matching over 8 bases. Trimming at V came to 6 bases and at J to 6 bases, leaving 6 bases not matched to a gene. The CDR3 length is 13 residues. The germline CDR1 and CDR2 sequences are MGHRA and YSYEKL. The CDR3 region has the DNA TGCGCCAGCAGATCGGGACAGGAAAATGGCTACACCTTC. This translates into CASRSGQENGYTF.

The chain links TRBV11-2 to TRBJ1-3; TRBD1 aligns across 7 bases. The CDR3 is made up of 16 amino acids. V lost 5 bases to trimming and J lost 0 bases; unmatched junction nucleotides: 7. Looked up from germline, CDR1 is SGHAT and CDR2 is FQNNGV. The CDR3 loop reads CASSRTGPGSGNTIYF. As DNA, the CDR3 is TGTGCCAGCAGCCGGACAGGCCCAGGCTCTGGAAACACCATATATTTT.

The chain recombines TRBV30 with TRBJ2-4; D may be TRBD2 (5 bases). Germline loops: CDR1 GTSNPN, CDR2 SVGIG (reference sequence). Trimming removed 4 bases from V and 3 bases from J, with 10 bases in between. This CDR3 region has 13 residues. Here the CDR3 DNA reads TGTGCCTGGAAACGGGGTGTCAAAAACATTCAGTACTTC. Protein sequence: CAWKRGVKNIQYF.